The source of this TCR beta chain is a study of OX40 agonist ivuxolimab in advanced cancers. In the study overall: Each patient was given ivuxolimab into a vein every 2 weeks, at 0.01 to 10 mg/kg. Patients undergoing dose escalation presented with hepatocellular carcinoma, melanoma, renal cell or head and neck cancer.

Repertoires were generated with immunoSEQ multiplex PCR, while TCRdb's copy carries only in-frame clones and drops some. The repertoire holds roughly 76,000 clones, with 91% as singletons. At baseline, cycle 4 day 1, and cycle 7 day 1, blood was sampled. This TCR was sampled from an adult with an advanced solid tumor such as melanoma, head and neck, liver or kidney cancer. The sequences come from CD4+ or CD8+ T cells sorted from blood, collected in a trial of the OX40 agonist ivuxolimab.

The CDR3 coding sequence is TGTGCCAGCAGCTTAGTAGGGGAGTGGGGCATTCAGTACTTC. It codes for CASSLVGEWGIQYF. The chain employs TRBV11-2 and TRBJ2-4, with D perhaps assigned TRBD1 or TRBD2 (5 bases each). This CDR3 contains 14 residues. CDR1 SGHAT and CDR2 FQNNGV come from the germline V gene. V was cut by 1 base and J by 9 bases, with 13 bases left in between.